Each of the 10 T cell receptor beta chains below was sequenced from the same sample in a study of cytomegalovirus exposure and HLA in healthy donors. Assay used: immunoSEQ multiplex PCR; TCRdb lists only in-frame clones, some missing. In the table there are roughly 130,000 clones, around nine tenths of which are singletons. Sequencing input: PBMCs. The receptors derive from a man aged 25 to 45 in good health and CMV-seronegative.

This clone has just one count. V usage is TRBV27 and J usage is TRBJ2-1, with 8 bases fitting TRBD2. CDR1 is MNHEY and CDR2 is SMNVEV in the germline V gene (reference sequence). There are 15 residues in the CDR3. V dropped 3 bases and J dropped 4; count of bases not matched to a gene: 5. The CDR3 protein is CASSFTGGVYNEQFF. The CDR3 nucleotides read TGTGCCAGCAGTTTTACCGGGGGGGTATACAATGAGCAGTTCTTC.

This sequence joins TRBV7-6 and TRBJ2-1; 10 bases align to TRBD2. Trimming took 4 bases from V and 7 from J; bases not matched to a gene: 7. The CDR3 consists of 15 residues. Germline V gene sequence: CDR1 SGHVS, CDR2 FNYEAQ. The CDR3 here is CASSSHSGGWNEQFF. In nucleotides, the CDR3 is TGTGCCAGCAGCTCGCATAGCGGGGGGTGGAATGAGCAGTTCTTC.

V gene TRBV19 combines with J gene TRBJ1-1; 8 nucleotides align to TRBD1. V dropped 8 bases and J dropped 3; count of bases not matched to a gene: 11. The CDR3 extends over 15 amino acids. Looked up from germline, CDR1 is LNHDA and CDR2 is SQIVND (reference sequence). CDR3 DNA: TGTGCCAGTTCCCCATTTCAGGGGGCGTACACTGAAGCTTTCTTT. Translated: CASSPFQGAYTEAFF.

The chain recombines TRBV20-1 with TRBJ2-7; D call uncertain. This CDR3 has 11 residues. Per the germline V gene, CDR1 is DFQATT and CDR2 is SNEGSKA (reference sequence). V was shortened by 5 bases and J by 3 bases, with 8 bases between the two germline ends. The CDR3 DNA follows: TGCAGTGCTCCGTCAGGCTACGAGCAGTACTTC. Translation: CSAPSGYEQYF.

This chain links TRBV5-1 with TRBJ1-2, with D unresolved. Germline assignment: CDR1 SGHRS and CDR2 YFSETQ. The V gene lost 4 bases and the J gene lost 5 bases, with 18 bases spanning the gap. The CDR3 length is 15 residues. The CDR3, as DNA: TGCGCCAGCAGCGCCGCTGCTGGGAGAGGGTATGGCTACACCTTC. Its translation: CASSAAAGRGYGYTF.

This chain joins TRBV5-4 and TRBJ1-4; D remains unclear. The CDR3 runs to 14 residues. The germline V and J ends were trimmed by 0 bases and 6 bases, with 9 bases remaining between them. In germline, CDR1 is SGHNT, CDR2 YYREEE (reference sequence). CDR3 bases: TGTGCCAGCAGCTTGGCAGGAGGCGATGAAAAACTGTTTTTT. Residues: CASSLAGGDEKLFF.

In DNA form, the CDR3 reads TGCGCCAGCAGCCAAGATGATGCGGGCCTCACTTATGGCTACACCTTC. Translated, it gives CASSQDDAGLTYGYTF. The chain joins TRBV4-1 to TRBJ1-2; D is unclear. Germline V gene lookup returns CDR1 MGHRA and CDR2 YSYEKL. CDR3 size: 16 residues. Trimming left V 0 bases short and J 5 bases short, with 16 bases between.

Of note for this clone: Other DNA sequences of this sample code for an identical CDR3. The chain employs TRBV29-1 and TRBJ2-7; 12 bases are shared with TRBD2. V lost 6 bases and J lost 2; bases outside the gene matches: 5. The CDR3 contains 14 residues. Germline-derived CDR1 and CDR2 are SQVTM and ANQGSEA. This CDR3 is CSVELAGGPYEQYF. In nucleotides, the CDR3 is TGCAGCGTGGAGCTAGCGGGGGGGCCCTACGAGCAGTACTTC.

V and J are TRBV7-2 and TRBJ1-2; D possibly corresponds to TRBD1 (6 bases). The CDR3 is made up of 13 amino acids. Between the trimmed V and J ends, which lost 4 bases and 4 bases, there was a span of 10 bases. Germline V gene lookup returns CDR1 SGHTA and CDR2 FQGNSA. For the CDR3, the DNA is TGTGCCAGCAGCTCACGGACAGTCTATGGCTACACCTTC. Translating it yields CASSSRTVYGYTF.

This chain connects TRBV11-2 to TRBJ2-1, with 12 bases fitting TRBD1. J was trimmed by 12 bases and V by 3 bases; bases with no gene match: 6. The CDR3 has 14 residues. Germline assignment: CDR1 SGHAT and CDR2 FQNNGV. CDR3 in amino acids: CASSLGQGALGQFF. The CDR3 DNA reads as TGTGCCAGCAGCTTGGGACAGGGGGCTCTTGGGCAGTTCTTC.